Detailed here is one T cell receptor (beta chain). The sample originates from a study of blood T cell repertoires in COVID-19. The repertoire was sequenced with immunoSEQ multiplex PCR; TCRdb's copy has only in-frame clones and lacks some. The data contain 300,000 to 350,000 clones, roughly 87% of them seen just once; the ten biggest clones take up roughly a tenth. Germline CDR1 is SGHDN and CDR2 is FVKESK. Trimming took off 4 bases at V and 0 bases at J, with 7 bases between the two ends. CDR3 length: 13 residues. The chain uses TRBV14 and TRBJ2-7, with D uncertain. The sample taken for sequencing was peripheral blood. The clonotype was recovered from a man younger than 45 with COVID-19, enrolled during active disease. For the CDR3, the DNA is TGTGCCAGCAGCCGAGTAAGCTCCTACGAGCAGTACTTC. Residues: CASSRVSSYEQYF. Full variable domain (rest looked up from reference TRBV14 and TRBJ2-7): EAGVTQFPSHSVIEKGQTVTLRCDPISGHDNLYWYRRVMGKEIKFLLHFVKESKQDESGMPNNRFLAERTGGTYSTLKVQPAELEDSGVYFCASSRVSSYEQYFGPGTRLTVT.